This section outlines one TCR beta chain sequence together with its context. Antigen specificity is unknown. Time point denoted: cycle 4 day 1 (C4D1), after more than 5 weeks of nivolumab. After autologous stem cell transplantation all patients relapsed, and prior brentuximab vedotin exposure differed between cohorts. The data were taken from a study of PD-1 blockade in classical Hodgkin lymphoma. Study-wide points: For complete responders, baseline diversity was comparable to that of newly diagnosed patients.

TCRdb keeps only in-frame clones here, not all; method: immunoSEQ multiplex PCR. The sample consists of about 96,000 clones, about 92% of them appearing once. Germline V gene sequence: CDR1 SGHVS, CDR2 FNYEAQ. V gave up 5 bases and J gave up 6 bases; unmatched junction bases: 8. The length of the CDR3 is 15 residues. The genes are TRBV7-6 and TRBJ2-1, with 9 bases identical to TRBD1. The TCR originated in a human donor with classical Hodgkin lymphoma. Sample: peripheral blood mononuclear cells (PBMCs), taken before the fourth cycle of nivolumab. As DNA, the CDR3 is TGTGCCAGCAGCCAAGGGACAGGGAATATCAATGAGCAGTTCTTC. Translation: CASSQGTGNINEQFF.